This passage covers 31 T cell receptor beta chains from one sample sequenced in a study of blood T cell repertoires in COVID-19. The assay was immunoSEQ multiplex PCR, and TCRdb's table has in-frame clones only and misses some. The profile shows 160,000 or so clones, roughly 85% of them singletons. The sequenced sample consisted of peripheral blood. The receptors were sampled from a woman in her forties or fifties with COVID-19, enrolled during active disease.

This clone was observed a few times. The rearrangement links TRBV25-1 to TRBJ1-2; possible D gene TRBD1, 6 bases. Germline loops: CDR1 MGHDK, CDR2 SYGVNS. V was clipped by 6 bases and J by 3 bases, with 11 bases between them. The CDR3 length is 13 residues. The DNA of the CDR3 is TGTGCCAGCAGGAGCGAGGGGGACTATGGCTACACCTTC. Its protein product is CASRSEGDYGYTF.

This clone was seen once. The chain joins TRBV23-1 to TRBJ1-4; maybe TRBD1 (6 bases). TRBV23-1 is labeled an ORF, and its function is uncertain. There are 14 residues in the CDR3. The V end was cut by 5 bases, the J end by 3 bases, with 10 bases between. The CDR3 region has the DNA TGCGCCAGCAGTGTACAGGGTGCTAATGAAAAACTGTTTTTT. Protein sequence: CASSVQGANEKLFF.

Details on this clone: The sample carries other DNA sequences with the same CDR3. The chain has TRBV5-1 and TRBJ2-2; 7 bases line up with TRBD1. The germline V gene encodes CDR1 SGHRS and CDR2 YFSETQ. Losses at the gene ends were 0 bases for V and 2 bases for J; bases not matched to a gene: 1. The CDR3 loop spans 15 amino acids. The CDR3 here is CASSLEGGNTGELFF. The CDR3 DNA is TGCGCCAGCAGCTTGGAAGGGGGCAACACCGGGGAGCTGTTTTTT.

The rearrangement links TRBV19 to TRBJ1-2; D is uncertain. Trimming removed 5 bases at V and 1 base at J, with 11 bases between. The CDR3 extends over 14 amino acids. Germline CDR1 is LNHDA and CDR2 is SQIVND (reference sequence). CDR3: CASSLTALNYGYTF. The CDR3 bases are TGTGCCAGTAGTTTAACAGCCCTTAACTATGGCTACACCTTC. Complete variable domain (other parts from reference TRBV19 and TRBJ1-2): DGGITQSPKYLFRKEGQNVTLSCEQNLNHDAMYWYRQDPGQGLRLIYYSQIVNDFQKGDIAEGYSVSREKKESFPLTVTSAQKNPTAFYLCASSLTALNYGYTFGSGTRLTVV.

DNA of the CDR3: TGTGCCAGCAGCTTAGGACAGGGGGGAAACACTGAAGCTTTCTTT. Translating it yields CASSLGQGGNTEAFF. The chain carries TRBV11-2 and TRBJ1-1, with 9 bases matching TRBD1. The V gene's germline CDR1 is SGHAT and CDR2 FQNNGV. This CDR3 has 15 residues. V was clipped by 1 base and J by 2 bases; unmatched bases: 2.

The rearrangement uses TRBV2 and TRBJ1-5; D may be TRBD1 (6 bases). In germline, CDR1 is SNHLY, CDR2 FYNNEI. This CDR3 spans 16 amino acids. V was pared by 2 bases and J by 2 bases, with 13 bases between. The CDR3 DNA reads as TGTGCCAGCAGTGAACAGGGAGGGGGTGGCAATCAGCCCCAGCATTTT. Protein product: CASSEQGGGGNQPQHF.

The chain uses TRBV10-3 and TRBJ2-3; possible D gene TRBD1, 6 bases. V lost 4 bases and J lost 6, with 11 bases in between. There are 13 residues in the CDR3. Germline V CDR1 and CDR2: ENHRY, SYGVKD. CDR3 loop: CAISVDQGDTQYF. DNA of the CDR3: TGTGCCATCAGTGTGGACCAGGGGGATACGCAGTATTTT.

The chain couples TRBV6-5 to TRBJ2-7; TRBD1 matches 7 bases. V gave up 0 bases and J gave up 2 bases; unmatched junction bases: 4. This CDR3 region has 15 residues. The V gene's germline CDR1 is MNHEY and CDR2 SVGAGI. The CDR3, as DNA: TGTGCCAGCAGTTACTCTCCAGACAGGGCCTACGAGCAGTACTTC. It codes for CASSYSPDRAYEQYF.

The chain combines TRBV11-3 with TRBJ2-2; 9 nucleotides line up with TRBD1. The V gene's germline CDR1 is SGHNT and CDR2 YENEEA. V lost 4 bases to trimming and J lost 8 bases; unmatched junction nucleotides: 8. CDR3 length equals 15 residues. This chain's CDR3 is CASSSTDRGGGELFF. The CDR3 DNA sequence: TGTGCCAGCAGCTCAACGGACAGGGGCGGTGGGGAGCTGTTTTTT.

The CDR3 loop is CASSPLAGGNTGELFF. In nucleotides, the CDR3 is TGTGCCAGCTCACCTTTAGCGGGGGGTAACACCGGGGAGCTGTTTTTT. This rearrangement joins TRBV7-3 to TRBJ2-2, with 10 bases identical to TRBD2. CDR3 size: 16 residues. Germline V lookup: CDR1 SGHTA, CDR2 FQGTGA. Germline trimming cut 8 bases from V and 2 bases from J; bases unmatched to any gene: 8.

V is TRBV9 and J is TRBJ2-1; 11 bases match TRBD2. The V and J ends lost 4 bases and 1 base, in that order; junction bases with no gene match: 16. Germline loops: CDR1 SGDLS, CDR2 YYNGEE. This CDR3 region has 20 residues. The CDR3 sequence is CASSSPLDSGGARSYNEQFF. The CDR3, as DNA: TGTGCCAGCAGCTCCCCTCTGGATAGCGGGGGGGCTCGGTCCTACAATGAGCAGTTCTTC.

The chain combines TRBV24-1 with TRBJ1-5; the D gene is possibly TRBD1 (5 bases). The CDR3 is made up of 20 amino acids. The V end lost 5 bases, the J end lost 3 bases, and 28 bases lay between the germline ends. Per germline, CDR1 KGHDR and CDR2 SFDVKD. The CDR3 sequence: CATSVFIGGLVSFPNQPQHF. DNA for the CDR3: TGTGCCACCAGTGTATTCATCGGGGGACTGGTGTCTTTTCCCAATCAGCCCCAGCATTTT.

J is TRBJ2-5 and V is TRBV3-1 (or the pseudogene TRBV3-2); D is undetermined. There are 11 residues in the CDR3. Trimming took 5 bases from V and 8 from J, leaving 9 bases between them. From germline, CDR1 is LGHDT and CDR2 YNNKEL (reference sequence). The CDR3 region has the DNA TGTGCCAGCAGCAGCCTCTTAACCCAGTACTTC. Encoded protein: CASSSLLTQYF.

Turning to this clone: The same CDR3 also results from other DNA sequences found in this sample. This sequence joins TRBV28 and TRBJ2-7; 8 bases line up with TRBD1. Germline CDR1 is MDHEN and CDR2 is SYDVKM. The length of the CDR3 is 14 residues. V shed 6 bases and J 0 bases; nucleotides not matched to a gene: 4. The CDR3 DNA is TGTGCCAGCAGACGACAGGGGATCTCCTACGAGCAGTACTTC. Translated, it gives CASRRQGISYEQYF.

The rearrangement uses TRBV4-1 and TRBJ2-5, with 8 bases fitting TRBD1. CDR1 MGHRA and CDR2 YSYEKL come from the germline V gene. With V trimmed by 2 bases and J by 13 bases, 9 bases remained unmatched. The CDR3 consists of 13 residues. This CDR3 is CASSQTWTGTLYF. In DNA form, the CDR3 reads TGCGCCAGCAGCCAAACATGGACAGGGACTCTGTACTTC.

This CDR3 is CASSYSRTRGGYTF. The CDR3 DNA reads TGTGCCAGCAGTTACTCTCGTACAAGGGGTGGCTACACCTTC. This chain joins TRBV6-5 and TRBJ1-2, with a tentative D call TRBD1 (5 bases). CDR3 length equals 14 residues. Trimming pared 0 bases from V and 7 bases from J, leaving 12 bases between. Germline assignment: CDR1 MNHEY and CDR2 SVGAGI.

The V and J genes are TRBV29-1 and TRBJ1-1, with 10 nucleotides matching TRBD1. In germline, CDR1 is SQVTM, CDR2 ANQGSEA. The length of the CDR3 is 15 residues. Germline trimming cut 6 bases from V and 0 bases from J; bases unmatched to any gene: 7. CDR3 residues: CSVAGQGGMNTEAFF. The CDR3 DNA follows: TGCAGCGTGGCAGGACAGGGGGGGATGAACACTGAAGCTTTCTTT.

The gene calls are TRBV29-1 and TRBJ1-4; D not certain. Trimming stripped 3 bases from V and 3 bases from J, with 8 bases between. Germline CDR1 is SQVTM and CDR2 is ANQGSEA. The CDR3 is made up of 13 amino acids. Written as DNA, the CDR3 is TGCAGCGTTGATAACGGTCCTAATGAAAAACTGTTTTTT. This encodes CSVDNGPNEKLFF.

The chain joins TRBV28 to TRBJ1-5; weak D call: TRBD1 (6 bases). The CDR3 runs 15 residues. V lost 1 base, J lost 9 bases, and 16 bases lay in between. The germline V gene has CDR1 MDHEN and CDR2 SYDVKM. The CDR3 reads CASSLYGGKLAPQHF. As DNA, the CDR3 is TGTGCCAGCAGTTTATATGGGGGCAAGCTTGCGCCCCAGCATTTT.

The J gene is TRBJ2-1, the V gene TRBV4-1; 9 positions match TRBD2. This CDR3 is 15 amino acids long. Looked up from germline, CDR1 is MGHRA and CDR2 is YSYEKL. V lost 0 bases and J lost 6; bases outside the gene matches: 3. DNA of the CDR3: TGCGCCAGCAGCCAAGATCTGCGGGGGGGCAATGAGCAGTTCTTC. Translating gives CASSQDLRGGNEQFF.

This chain links TRBV6-5 with TRBJ2-7, with 8 nucleotides matching TRBD1. The V segment lost 6 bases and the J segment 3 bases; nucleotides outside the gene matches: 7. CDR3 length equals 14 residues. Germline CDR1 MNHEY, CDR2 SVGAGI. This CDR3 reads CASRIQGGVYEQYF. CDR3 nucleotides: TGTGCCAGCAGAATACAGGGGGGAGTCTACGAGCAGTACTTC.

V gene TRBV13 combines with J gene TRBJ1-4; 9 positions agree with TRBD1. Germline CDR1 reads PRHDT; CDR2 reads FYEKMQ (reference sequence). The junction had 6 bases not matched to a gene; V was cut back by 5 bases and J by 5 bases. This CDR3 is built from 15 residues. The CDR3 DNA follows: TGTGCCAGCAGCCTACCGGACAGGGGAAATGAAAAACTGTTTTTT. Translating gives CASSLPDRGNEKLFF.

V is TRBV20-1 and J is TRBJ2-7; 7 nucleotides match TRBD1. Looked up from germline, CDR1 is DFQATT and CDR2 is SNEGSKA (reference sequence). V dropped 8 bases and J dropped 5; count of bases not matched to a gene: 6. The CDR3 sequence is 11 residues long. The CDR3 reads CSSNRGNEQYF. As DNA, the CDR3 is TGCAGTTCTAACAGGGGCAACGAGCAGTACTTC.

The chain employs TRBV5-1 and TRBJ2-7; 8 nucleotides align to TRBD2. Germline V lookup: CDR1 SGHRS, CDR2 YFSETQ. This CDR3 is built from 15 residues. Trimming at V came to 5 bases and at J to 3 bases, leaving 10 bases not matched to a gene. The CDR3, as DNA: TGCGCCAGCAGTGTCGACCGGACTAGCAGCTACGAGCAGTACTTC. Protein sequence: CASSVDRTSSYEQYF.

The chain employs TRBV20-1 and TRBJ1-1; 9 positions match TRBD1. Germline-derived CDR1 and CDR2 are DFQATT and SNEGSKA (reference sequence). V lost 8 bases to trimming and J lost 8 bases; unmatched junction nucleotides: 3. The CDR3 has 10 amino acids. The DNA for the CDR3 is TGCAGTACAGGGGGCGCCGAAGCTTTCTTT. Protein: CSTGGAEAFF.

V usage is TRBV7-2 and J usage is TRBJ2-3; a possible D gene is TRBD1 (5 bases). This CDR3 spans 16 amino acids. Trimming removed 1 base at V and 0 bases at J, with 11 bases between. Germline-derived CDR1 and CDR2 are SGHTA and FQGNSA. CDR3 loop: CASSLGQTASTDTQYF. In nucleotides, the CDR3 is TGTGCCAGCAGCTTAGGACAGACCGCTAGCACAGATACGCAGTATTTT.

This clone occurred many times. This sample also contains other DNA sequences that code for the same CDR3. The CDR3 is CASSLGTANTGELFF. CDR3 sequence (DNA): TGTGCCAGCAGTCTTGGGACAGCGAACACCGGGGAGCTGTTTTTT. The chain links TRBV27 to TRBJ2-2; 7 nucleotides line up with TRBD1. V shed 5 bases and J 0 bases; nucleotides not matched to a gene: 3. The CDR3 has 15 residues. Germline CDR1 and CDR2: MNHEY and SMNVEV (reference sequence).

Concerning this clone itself: At one of its ends the junction is not consistent with the germline gene, which may arise from a read error. This chain uses TRBV29-1 with TRBJ1-1; TRBD1 matches at 7 bases. In germline, CDR1 is SQVTM, CDR2 ANQGSEA. CDR3 length equals 8 residues. CDR3 protein: CSASGTAF. CDR3 in DNA: TGCAGCGCATCCGGGACAGCGTTT.

The chain recombines TRBV14 with TRBJ1-5; D perhaps matches TRBD1 (5 bases). V dropped 5 bases and J dropped 0 bases, with 14 bases sitting between them. There are 16 residues in the CDR3. Germline lookup yields CDR1 SGHDN and CDR2 FVKESK. The CDR3 nucleotides read TGTGCCAGCAGCGGAAGCAGGGAATATAGCAATCAGCCCCAGCATTTT. It translates to CASSGSREYSNQPQHF.

The rearrangement joins TRBV20-1 to TRBJ2-7, with D maybe TRBD1 (6 bases). V was clipped by 7 bases and J by 0 bases, with 7 bases between them. CDR1 is DFQATT and CDR2 is SNEGSKA in the germline V gene (reference sequence). The CDR3 covers 11 residues. This CDR3 is CSGDISYEQYF. The CDR3 region has the DNA TGCAGTGGGGACATCTCCTACGAGCAGTACTTC.

This chain links TRBV28 with TRBJ2-3; tentatively, D is TRBD1 (6 bases). The CDR3 has 14 amino acids. Germline V gene data show CDR1 as MDHEN and CDR2 as SYDVKM. The V end lost 7 bases, the J end lost 0 bases, and 11 bases lay between the germline ends. This CDR3 is CASIGGMSTDTQYF. CDR3 DNA sequence: TGTGCCAGCATTGGGGGCATGAGCACAGATACGCAGTATTTT.